A single T cell receptor beta chain is shown here with its context. This clonotype was counted at least ten times. Its cognate antigen has yet to be identified. There are no base qualities to consult, and no much larger clone falls within one base. The library was built for alpha chains, so this beta chain is an off-target read and its size means little. Libraries were made using 5' RACE. TCRdb names NextSeq 500 as the instrument used. The TCR library protocol attached a unique molecular identifier to each TCR cDNA molecule to allow correction of PCR and sequencing errors. As for the authors' bioinformatics: TCR identification, UMI-based error correction and CDR3 extraction were all carried out with Decombinator tools. Expanded TCRs were defined as those above a frequency of 2 per 1,000, corresponding to the top 1% of the tumor frequency distribution. Renyi diversity was calculated using the R vegan package after each repertoire was subsampled 100 times to 5,000 TCRs. CDR3 similarity networks were constructed using string-kernel similarity of amino acid triplets, with links drawn between CDR3s whose pairwise similarity was above 0.82. TCRdb reworked the public reads: Q25 trimming with fastp, MiXCR clone assembly, productive beta chains retained. A single entry per CDR3 protein holds the most common genes and DNA from its merged rows. TCRdb's processing, not the study's, gives the V and J calls here. For this sample there are 13,000 or so distinct CDR3 sequences; around 4% appear just once. The ten largest account for 35% to 50% of the sample.

This specimen belongs to a study of spatial heterogeneity in lung cancer (dated by TCRdb to between 2018 and 2021). As for the study more broadly: Beta-chain transcripts were consistently detected in greater numbers than alpha-chain transcripts, which likely reflects a higher abundance of beta-chain transcripts. In the raw uncorrected reads, each unique combination of TCR and UMI appeared more than ten times on average. In non-small cell lung cancer, the study quantitatively compared TCR alpha and beta repertoires across several tumor regions, matched nontumor lung, and blood. The study linked features of the TCR repertoire to counts of nonsynonymous mutations, which were determined by whole-exome sequencing of tumor tissue. At surgery, both alpha and beta chains were TCR-sequenced in roughly 200 tumor regions, 63 to 80 matched nontumor lung samples and some 60 PBMC samples. What the research found in general, with its limitations: Confirming at a functional level the hypothesis that regional TCRs recognize regional mutations was considered to require additional single-cell paired TCR alpha and beta sequencing. Ubiquitous expanded tumor TCRs were detected in blood more often at tumor resection than at routine follow-up.

The sample's time point label, decoded: sample taken at primary tumor resection. TCR sequencing used whole RNA extracted from tumor and nontumor lung tissue, or from cryopreserved PBMC samples, without cell sorting. Donors were 72 patients with early-stage, untreated non-small cell lung cancer from the lung TRACERx cohort. Only patients for whom sufficient RNA was available from at least two tumor regions were selected for TCR sequencing. The sequence came from a male donor with early-stage non-small cell lung cancer. The specimen was PBMCs, collected at surgery.

The CDR3 has the sequence CASSEALRTGNQPQHF. The DNA sequence is as follows: TGTGCCAGCAGTGAAGCGCTTCGGACAGGCAATCAGCCCCAGCATTTT. The chain is assembled from TRBV6-1 and TRBJ1-5; the D gene is perhaps TRBD1, on 6 matching bases. V is shortened by 0 bases, J by 2 bases, and the region joining them spans 11 bases. The CDR3, from cysteine to phenylalanine, totals 16 residues. Of all the DNA, just the CDR3 is kept, 48 bases in frame from base 1. Per the germline V gene, MNHNS is the CDR1 and SASEGT is the CDR2.